The 19 T cell receptor beta chains given below trace back to one sample, sequenced in a study of blood T cell repertoires in COVID-19. TCRdb's table, derived via immunoSEQ multiplex PCR, lists solely in-frame clones and lacks some. Of around 120,000 clones listed, 87% are singletons. Sequences were obtained from peripheral blood. The receptors stem from a woman aged 70-85 years with acute or convalescent COVID-19.

The V gene is TRBV7-8, the J gene TRBJ1-3; maybe TRBD1 (6 bases). V was pared by 5 bases and J by 3 bases, with 17 bases between. In germline, CDR1 is SGHVS, CDR2 FQNEAQ. This CDR3 has 16 residues. The CDR3 sequence: CASSQGWGLDGNTIYF. In nucleotides, the CDR3 is TGTGCCAGCAGCCAGGGGTGGGGGCTAGATGGAAACACCATATATTTT.

The chain has TRBV3-1 (or the pseudogene TRBV3-2) and TRBJ1-3, with 7 bases matching TRBD1. There are 19 residues in the CDR3. Germline V CDR1 and CDR2: LGHDT, YNNKEL (reference sequence). V was clipped by 0 bases and J by 0 bases; unmatched bases: 11. The CDR3 sequence: CASSQDRRTGSSSGNTIYF. DNA of the CDR3: TGTGCCAGCAGCCAAGATCGCCGGACAGGCTCATCCTCTGGAAACACCATATATTTT.

The V gene is TRBV3-1 (or the pseudogene TRBV3-2), the J gene TRBJ1-2; D unresolved. The germline gives CDR1 LGHDT, CDR2 YNNKEL (reference sequence). Between the trimmed V and J ends, which lost 2 bases and 7 bases, there was a span of 17 bases. The CDR3 is 15 residues long. The CDR3 sequence is CASSQTGSGVSGYTF. The CDR3 coding sequence is TGTGCCAGCAGCCAAACGGGTTCCGGGGTAAGTGGCTACACCTTC.

The chain carries TRBV19 and TRBJ1-5; TRBD1 aligns across 7 bases. V lost 4 bases, J lost 6 bases, and 6 bases stayed unmatched. This CDR3 has 14 amino acids. Per the germline V gene, CDR1 is LNHDA and CDR2 is SQIVND (reference sequence). The chain's CDR3 is CASSRGQVFQPQHF. As DNA, the CDR3 is TGTGCCAGTAGTAGAGGACAGGTCTTTCAGCCCCAGCATTTT.

The chain links TRBV7-2 to TRBJ2-3; no clear D. The V gene lost 3 bases and the J gene lost 4 bases, with 11 bases spanning the gap. CDR1 is SGHTA and CDR2 is FQGNSA in the germline V gene. This CDR3 region has 14 residues. This chain's CDR3 is CASSFGVLSDTQYF. The CDR3 DNA sequence: TGTGCCAGCAGCTTCGGAGTTCTCTCAGATACGCAGTATTTT.

The chain has TRBV27 and TRBJ1-1; 7 bases match TRBD1. The CDR3 loop spans 17 amino acids. The V segment lost 5 bases and the J segment 5 bases; nucleotides outside the gene matches: 17. Per germline, CDR1 MNHEY and CDR2 SMNVEV (reference sequence). CDR3 residues: CASSRQGLGLRRTEAFF. The DNA of the CDR3 is TGTGCCAGCAGTAGACAGGGTCTAGGTTTGAGAAGGACTGAAGCTTTCTTT.

The chain is built from TRBV29-1 and TRBJ1-3; 7 bases map to TRBD1. Germline loops: CDR1 SQVTM, CDR2 ANQGSEA. Trimming removed 6 bases from V and 1 base from J; junction bases left unmatched: 9. The CDR3 contains 15 residues. The CDR3 DNA is TGCAGCGTCCACGGAGGACAGGCGTCTGGAAACACCATATATTTT. Protein: CSVHGGQASGNTIYF.

This chain uses TRBV5-1 with TRBJ2-7, with 7 bases lining up with TRBD1. The CDR3 spans 14 residues. V trimming: 2 bases; J trimming: 7 bases; junction bases outside the gene matches: 9. Looked up from germline, CDR1 is SGHRS and CDR2 is YFSETQ. For the CDR3, the DNA is TGCGCCAGCAGCTTTGAACAGGGGTCCTTTGAGCAGTACTTC. It encodes CASSFEQGSFEQYF.

A single count supports this clone. This chain uses TRBV19 with TRBJ2-1; 8 bases are a match to TRBD1. Looked up from germline, CDR1 is LNHDA and CDR2 is SQIVND (reference sequence). This CDR3 comprises 17 residues. V dropped 9 bases and J dropped 0; count of bases not matched to a gene: 13. This CDR3 reads CASRDRSYPSSYNEQFF. The CDR3 region has the DNA TGTGCCAGCCGGGACAGGAGTTATCCGAGCTCCTACAATGAGCAGTTCTTC.

The rearrangement joins TRBV9 to TRBJ1-2; perhaps TRBD1 as D (5 bases). The CDR3 has 16 amino acids. The germline gives CDR1 SGDLS, CDR2 YYNGEE. V lost 0 bases and J 2 bases, leaving 14 bases between the germline ends. CDR3 DNA sequence: TGTGCCAGCAGCGTAGCCCCCGGGGGTGCGAACTATGGCTACACCTTC. It encodes CASSVAPGGANYGYTF.

V and J are TRBV4-2 and TRBJ1-1; D is ambiguous. Per the germline V gene, CDR1 is LGHNA and CDR2 is YNFKEQ. This CDR3 region has 14 residues. Deletions cut 2 bases from V and 0 bases from J, with 7 bases between. CDR3 DNA: TGTGCCAGCAGCCAATGGCAAATGAACACTGAAGCTTTCTTT. It yields the protein CASSQWQMNTEAFF.

The table lists this clone with a few counts. Written as DNA, the CDR3 is TGTGCCAGCAGCTTAAATAGCGGGGCCGAAAAAAAGGGGAATGAGCAGTTCTTC. It is translated as CASSLNSGAEKKGNEQFF. This chain uses TRBV7-9 with TRBJ2-1; 8 bases fit TRBD2. Germline V lookup: CDR1 SEHNR, CDR2 FQNEAQ (reference sequence). The CDR3 covers 18 residues. Germline trimming cut 2 bases from V and 7 bases from J; bases unmatched to any gene: 16. Full variable domain (rest looked up from reference TRBV7-9 and TRBJ2-1): DTGVSQNPRHKITKRGQNVTFRCDPISEHNRLYWYRQTLGQGPEFLTYFQNEAQLEKSRLLSDRFSAERPKGSFSTLEIQRTEQGDSAMYLCASSLNSGAEKKGNEQFFGPGTRLTVL.

The chain is built from TRBV7-6 and TRBJ2-1, with D tentatively TRBD1 (6 bases). The V end was cut by 5 bases, the J end by 3 bases, with 11 bases between. The CDR3 has 14 residues. The V gene's germline CDR1 is SGHVS and CDR2 FNYEAQ. Here the CDR3 DNA reads TGTGCCAGCAGCCCTGACAGGAACTACAATGAGCAGTTCTTC. As protein: CASSPDRNYNEQFF.

In this sample, this clone turned up a few times. The rearrangement joins TRBV6-5 to TRBJ2-5, with 8 bases identical to TRBD1. The junction had 12 bases not matched to a gene; V was cut back by 5 bases and J by 7 bases. Germline CDR1 MNHEY, CDR2 SVGAGI. This CDR3 contains 15 residues. The chain's CDR3 is CASSTTGTGGATQYF. For the CDR3, the DNA is TGTGCCAGCAGTACCACCGGGACAGGAGGAGCGACCCAGTACTTC.

The count of this clone is one. The V and J genes are TRBV7-3 and TRBJ1-6, with TRBD1 matching over 8 bases. With 2 bases clipped from V and 7 bases from J, the junction kept 7 bases outside the gene matches. CDR1 is SGHTA, CDR2 FQGTGA, per germline. CDR3 length: 16 amino acids. DNA for the CDR3: TGTGCCAGCAGCTTAGGGGGGACAGGACCAAATTCACCCCTCCACTTT. Its protein is CASSLGGTGPNSPLHF.

The CDR3 bases are TGTGCCAGCAGCTTAGGGGGACAGGGCTTTGGCTACACCTTC. Translation: CASSLGGQGFGYTF. This chain connects TRBV13 to TRBJ1-2, with 9 positions matching TRBD1. The V gene end was trimmed by 0 bases and the J gene end by 7 bases; junction bases not matched to a gene: 3. The germline V gene has CDR1 PRHDT and CDR2 FYEKMQ (reference sequence). The CDR3 extends over 14 amino acids.

The chain recombines TRBV12-3 or TRBV12-4 with TRBJ1-1; D gene unclear. The CDR3 spans 13 residues. V dropped 6 bases and J dropped 1 base, with 9 bases sitting between them. The DNA for the CDR3 is TGTGCCAGCAGCTACTCTCGGAACACTGAAGCTTTCTTT. This encodes CASSYSRNTEAFF.

The chain employs TRBV7-9 and TRBJ2-2; D gene unclear. This CDR3 spans 14 amino acids. V was shortened by 1 base and J by 6 bases, with 9 bases between the two germline ends. Germline lookup yields CDR1 SEHNR and CDR2 FQNEAQ (reference sequence). The CDR3 is CASSLVPPAGELFF. CDR3 coding DNA: TGTGCCAGCAGCTTAGTTCCTCCAGCCGGGGAGCTGTTTTTT.

The genes are TRBV5-4 and TRBJ2-3; 12 bases are shared with TRBD2. V lost 4 bases, J lost 5 bases, and 8 bases stayed unmatched. The CDR3 totals 16 residues. The germline gives CDR1 SGHNT, CDR2 YYREEE (reference sequence). This chain's CDR3 is CASSKLAGGPEDTQYF. The DNA for the CDR3 is TGTGCCAGCAGCAAGCTAGCGGGGGGGCCGGAAGATACGCAGTATTTT. The full variable domain, completed using reference TRBV5-4 and TRBJ2-3, is ETGVTQSPTHLIKTRGQQVTLRCSSQSGHNTVSWYQQALGQGPQFIFQYYREEENGRGNFPPRFSGLQFPNYSSELNVNALELDDSALYLCASSKLAGGPEDTQYFGPGTRLTVL.